This TCR beta chain stems from a study of T cell responses to AZD1222 COVID-19 vaccine. Germline V lookup: CDR1 SGHAT, CDR2 FQNNGV. CDR3 size: 17 residues. V shed 0 bases, J shed 4 bases, and the junction held 9 bases outside the gene matches. Worth noting for this clone: Its specificity is unknown.

Researchers grouped second doses given at about 4 or about 12 weeks into one pool. Study results and limitations: At 160-218 and 743-854, vaccine-associated CD4 TCRs were dominant, and they spanned spike. Vaccination with two AZD1222 doses was followed by a rise in Spike-specific TCR breadth and depth.

Some clones are missing from TCRdb's copy, which holds only in-frame ones; the method was immunoSEQ multiplex PCR. The sample has roughly 100,000 clones, 80% to 95% seen once. Source: peripheral blood, taken 28 days after the second AZD1222 dose. The sequence was collected from an adult who received the AZD1222 COVID-19 vaccine. The rearrangement joins TRBV11-2 to TRBJ1-2, with 9 bases that match TRBD1. This CDR3 is CASSLDTSTGGAYGYTF. The CDR3 nucleotides are TGTGCCAGCAGCTTAGATACCTCGACAGGGGGGGCCTATGGCTACACCTTC. Looking up the rest from reference TRBV11-2 and TRBJ1-2 gives the full variable domain: EAGVAQSPRYKIIEKRQSVAFWCNPISGHATLYWYQQILGQGPKLLIQFQNNGVVDDSQLPKDRFSAERLKGVDSTLKIQPAKLEDSAVYLCASSLDTSTGGAYGYTFGSGTRLTVV.